This T cell receptor beta chain was captured in a study of T-cell reconstitution after alpha-beta-depleted transplantation in children. Study-wide findings and caveats: Expanded graft clones, several hundred of them, were reportedly the source of alpha-beta T cells about two months after transplant. Several patients had high TCRbeta diversity at day 60; it came from surviving recipient T cells and thymic progenitors. Newly produced T cells mostly accounted for T-cell counts and diversity one year post-transplant.

As to this clonotype: Its antigen is not identified.

V trimming: 3 bases; J trimming: 7 bases; junction bases outside the gene matches: 9. The germline V gene has CDR1 LNHDA and CDR2 SQIVND (reference sequence). The CDR3 has 15 residues. Unique molecular identifiers were used to barcode this TCRbeta library. TCRdb reprocessed the PCR reads via MiXCR and lists one record per CDR3 protein. The sample lists 250,000 to 300,000 distinct CDR3 sequences; around 10% were seen once. The sequenced sample was peripheral blood, obtained 180 days after TCRalphabeta/CD19-depleted stem cell transplant. This clonotype was obtained from a male patient aged 2 to 9 who had a stem cell transplant for chronic granulomatous disease, so the T cells may come from the graft donor. The chain uses TRBV19 and TRBJ2-7; TRBD2 agrees at 10 bases. The CDR3 region has the DNA TGTGCCAGTAGTATGAGCGGGAGGGCTCTCGGGGAGCAGTACTTC. Protein: CASSMSGRALGEQYF.